The 7 T cell receptor beta chains listed next were all sequenced from one sample in a study of T cells in Graves' hyperthyroidism and ophthalmopathy. Amplification of TCR beta CDR3 regions used RNA as the template. The TCR CDR3 first-round RT-PCR relied on the HTBI primer set. TCRdb re-called the multiplex PCR reads through MiXCR, storing one row per CDR3 protein. The table records some 500,000 distinct CDR3 sequences, about 15% of them present only once. Material: blood. The receptors come from a woman between 18 and 30 years old with Graves' hyperthyroidism.

The chain has TRBV18 and TRBJ2-7; TRBD1 matches 9 bases. The V gene end was trimmed by 3 bases and the J gene end by 1 base; junction bases not matched to a gene: 4. This CDR3 is built from 15 residues. Germline assignment: CDR1 KGHSH and CDR2 LQKENI. The CDR3 loop is CASSPRGTGSYEQYF. The CDR3 nucleotides are TGTGCCAGCTCACCGCGGGGGACAGGGTCCTACGAGCAGTACTTC.

This clonotype showed up many times. The chain joins TRBV20-1 to TRBJ2-1; 10 bases are shared with TRBD2. Germline lookup yields CDR1 DFQATT and CDR2 SNEGSKA (reference sequence). The CDR3 consists of 16 residues. The trim removed 5 bases at V and 0 bases at J, leaving 7 bases unmatched. CDR3: CSAHGLAEGSYNEQFF. As DNA, the CDR3 is TGCAGTGCTCATGGACTAGCGGAGGGCTCCTACAATGAGCAGTTCTTC.

This clonotype occurred many times. The chain joins TRBV6-1 to TRBJ2-5, with 12 bases aligning to TRBD2. Germline assignment: CDR1 MNHNS and CDR2 SASEGT. V was clipped by 6 bases and J by 4 bases; unmatched bases: 9. There are 16 residues in the CDR3. Written as DNA, the CDR3 is TGTGCCAGCAGCCTTAGACTAGCGGGAGTGGCAGAGACCCAGTACTTC. This sequence encodes CASSLRLAGVAETQYF.

The table lists this clonotype with many counts. The gene calls are TRBV5-1 and TRBJ2-1; the D gene could be TRBD1 or TRBD2 (5 bases each). There are 14 residues in the CDR3. V was pared by 8 bases and J by 4 bases, with 16 bases between. The germline V gene encodes CDR1 SGHRS and CDR2 YFSETQ. CDR3 protein: CARGQRFIYNEQFF. DNA of the CDR3: TGCGCCAGGGGGCAGCGGTTTATTTACAATGAGCAGTTCTTC.

J is TRBJ1-5 and V is TRBV27, with 8 bases lining up with TRBD1. V was clipped by 6 bases and J by 7 bases; unmatched bases: 8. The CDR3 length is 14 residues. From germline, CDR1 is MNHEY and CDR2 SMNVEV (reference sequence). CDR3 DNA: TGTGCCAGCAGCCAGGCAGGGGGCGGACAGCCCCAGCATTTT. It codes for CASSQAGGGQPQHF.

Many counts were recorded for this clonotype. The genes are TRBV27 and TRBJ2-5; D not resolved. Germline loops: CDR1 MNHEY, CDR2 SMNVEV (reference sequence). V lost 2 bases to trimming and J lost 2 bases, with 15 bases between them. CDR3 length: 16 residues. The CDR3 reads CASSLGLAVGQETQYF. In DNA form, the CDR3 reads TGTGCCAGCAGTTTAGGGTTAGCCGTGGGGCAAGAGACCCAGTACTTC.

There are a few counts of this clonotype. The J gene is TRBJ2-1, the V gene TRBV5-1; 10 bases fit TRBD2. Trimming removed 0 bases from V and 7 bases from J; junction bases left unmatched: 13. The CDR3 extends over 18 amino acids. Per germline, CDR1 SGHRS and CDR2 YFSETQ. In DNA, the CDR3 is TGCGCCAGCAGCTTGGAGCCAGCGGGAGGGGACTATAGGAATGAGCAGTTCTTC. Its translation is CASSLEPAGGDYRNEQFF.